These T cell receptor beta chains were read from a single sample in a study of PD-1 blockade in classical Hodgkin lymphoma. The method was immunoSEQ multiplex PCR; TCRdb's version includes in-frame clones alone and lacks a portion of them. The table records approximately 13,000 clones, 80% to 95% of them present only once. Sequencing was performed on peripheral blood mononuclear cells (PBMCs), taken at baseline. The source is a human donor with classical Hodgkin lymphoma. Each CDR3 is given with its conserved first and last residue. Fields, in order: J gene, V gene, clone size, D gene, CDR3 protein, CDR3 DNA. A D gene is named only where the DNA matches it firmly. Some rows mark clone size as missing; the rest say once, few, many or name a class of expanded clone.

>TRBJ1-6|TRBV6-5|.|TRBD1
CASSYFRDRGNSPLHF
TGTGCCAGCAGTTACTTCCGGGACAGGGGGAATTCACCCCTCCACTTT
>TRBJ1-4|TRBV18|.|TRBD1
CASATFGTGVDEKLFF
TGTGCCAGCGCAACCTTCGGGACAGGGGTGGATGAAAAACTGTTTTTT
>TRBJ1-1|TRBV6-6|.|.
CASSWAGNTEAFF
TGTGCCAGCAGTTGGGCGGGTAACACTGAAGCTTTCTTT
>TRBJ2-7|TRBV2|.|TRBD2
CASSSRTSGGANEQYF
TGTGCCAGCAGTTCTCGTACTAGCGGGGGGGCCAACGAGCAGTACTTC
>TRBJ1-2|TRBV18|.|.
CASSPRLDGYTF
TGTGCCAGCTCACCACGGTTGGATGGCTACACCTTC
>TRBJ1-1|TRBV2|.|.
CASSEYPGHMNTEAFF
TGTGCCAGCAGTGAATATCCGGGACATATGAACACTGAAGCTTTCTTT
>TRBJ2-7|TRBV13|.|.
CASSLGDTPYEQYF
TGTGCCAGCAGTCTAGGGGACACTCCCTACGAGCAGTACTTC
>TRBJ2-6|TRBV28|.|TRBD1
CAGGRGSSGANVLTF
TGTGCCGGGGGCAGGGGGAGCTCTGGGGCCAACGTCCTGACTTTC
>TRBJ2-7|TRBV6-5|.|.
CASSLTTMDEQYF
TGTGCCAGCAGTTTAACCACCATGGACGAGCAGTACTTC
>TRBJ2-3|TRBV5-8|.|TRBD1
CASRNQGAWTDTQYF
TGTGCCAGCAGGAACCAGGGGGCATGGACAGATACGCAGTATTTT
>TRBJ2-5|TRBV4-1|.|TRBD2
CASSQGPLAGEETQYF
TGCGCCAGCAGCCAAGGCCCACTAGCGGGGGAAGAGACCCAGTACTTC
>TRBJ2-3|TRBV27|.|TRBD1
CASSITGTGGPSTDTQYF
TGTGCCAGCAGTATCACCGGGACAGGGGGTCCTAGCACAGATACGCAGTATTTT
>TRBJ1-2|TRBV7-9|.|TRBD1
CASSQNRGGYGYTF
TGTGCCAGCAGCCAAAACAGGGGTGGCTATGGCTACACCTTC
>TRBJ1-3|TRBV18|.|.
CASSPGSDPSGNTIYF
TGTGCCAGCTCACCAGGGTCCGACCCCTCTGGAAACACCATATATTTT
>TRBJ2-3|TRBV6-4|.|.
CASSENPGSTDTQYF
TGTGCCAGCAGTGAAAACCCGGGGAGCACAGATACGCAGTATTTT
>TRBJ2-3|TRBV19|.|TRBD1
CASKMDRGRGTQYF
TGTGCCAGTAAAATGGACAGGGGGCGGGGTACGCAGTATTTT
>TRBJ1-4|TRBV2|.|.
CASSERTVGINEKLFF
TGTGCCAGCAGTGAAAGGACAGTCGGAATCAATGAAAAACTGTTTTTT
>TRBJ1-2|TRBV7-3|.|TRBD1
CASSSTGTGIDYTF
TGTGCCAGCAGCTCAACTGGGACAGGGATTGACTACACCTTC
>TRBJ2-3|TRBV10-3|.|TRBD2
CAIRSGSAGGADTQYF
TGTGCCATCAGATCTGGGTCAGCGGGGGGGGCAGATACGCAGTATTTT
>TRBJ1-2|TRBV6-6|.|TRBD1
CASSRGQPLYGYTF
TGTGCCAGCAGCCGGGGACAGCCTCTCTATGGCTACACCTTC
>TRBJ2-3|TRBV5-8|.|TRBD2
CASSLVAGEGTDTQYF
TGTGCCAGCAGCTTGGTTGCGGGAGAGGGCACAGATACGCAGTATTTT
>TRBJ2-4|TRBV12-2|.|.
CASRPMTGRIAKNIQYF
TGTGCAAGTCGCCCCATGACAGGGCGTATAGCCAAAAACATTCAGTACTTC
>TRBJ1-2|TRBV19|.|.
CASSILYGYTF
TGTGCCAGTAGTATCCTCTATGGCTACACCTTC
>TRBJ1-6|TRBV14|.|TRBD1
CASSPRQGGSPLHF
TGTGCCAGCAGCCCGAGACAGGGGGGATCACCCCTCCACTTT
>TRBJ2-3|TRBV21-1|.|.
CASRARQGSSTDTQYF
TGTGCCAGCAGAGCCCGACAGGGTTCTAGCACAGATACGCAGTATTTT
>TRBJ1-2|TRBV29-1|.|.
CSVAEQGNYGYTF
TGCAGCGTTGCAGAACAGGGAAACTATGGCTACACCTTC
>TRBJ1-1|TRBV4-1|.|.
CASSQKLGATEAFF
TGCGCCAGCAGCCAAAAGCTGGGGGCCACTGAAGCTTTCTTT
>TRBJ1-5|TRBV6-6|.|TRBD1
CASRGQGLDQPQHF
TGTGCCAGCAGGGGACAGGGGTTAGATCAGCCCCAGCATTTT
>TRBJ2-7|TRBV29-1|.|.
CSVEGFSSEQYF
TGCAGCGTTGAAGGTTTTAGTTCCGAGCAGTACTTC
>TRBJ2-1|TRBV4-1|.|TRBD2
CASSQESGTSGRSSYNEQFF
TGCGCCAGCAGCCAAGAATCCGGGACTAGCGGGAGGAGCTCCTACAATGAGCAGTTCTTC
>TRBJ2-7|TRBV5-6|.|.
CASSLGTVYEQYF
TGTGCCAGCAGCTTGGGGACTGTTTACGAGCAGTACTTC
>TRBJ2-5|TRBV29-1|.|TRBD1
CSPWETGGLETQYF
TGCAGCCCCTGGGAGACAGGGGGCTTGGAGACCCAGTACTTC
>TRBJ2-5|TRBV2|once|TRBD1
CASSHAPHRGQETQYF
TGTGCCAGCAGCCACGCTCCCCACAGGGGACAAGAGACCCAGTACTTC
>TRBJ1-2|TRBV2|.|TRBD1
CASSPGQGSYGYTF
TGTGCCAGCAGTCCGGGACAGGGAAGCTATGGCTACACCTTC
>TRBJ1-5|TRBV27|few|.
CASRTGGRNQPQHF
TGTGCCAGCCGAACGGGGGGTCGCAATCAGCCCCAGCATTTT
>TRBJ2-1|TRBV4-1|once|.
CASSQAANNEQFF
TGCGCCAGCAGCCAAGCCGCGAACAATGAGCAGTTCTTC
>TRBJ2-2|TRBV5-1|.|.
CASSLVFRGVTGELFF
TGCGCCAGCAGCTTGGTGTTCCGCGGTGTCACCGGGGAGCTGTTTTTT
>TRBJ1-5|TRBV27|.|.
CASSPRGWSNQPQHF
TGTGCCAGCAGTCCCAGGGGTTGGAGCAATCAGCCCCAGCATTTT
>TRBJ1-1|TRBV29-1|once|.
CSVDNPWKTEAFF
TGCAGCGTTGACAACCCTTGGAAAACTGAAGCTTTCTTT
>TRBJ2-5|TRBV7-2|.|.
CASSLDSNRETQYF
TGTGCCAGCAGCTTAGATAGCAATAGGGAGACCCAGTACTTC